The clone carrying this T cell receptor beta chain was counted a single time. Its antigen is currently unknown. The CDR3 sequence is 17 residues long. Unmatched junction bases numbered 9, after V lost 3 bases and J lost 2 bases. Germline loops: CDR1 MGHDK, CDR2 SYGVNS. Generated by immunoSEQ multiplex PCR, the TCRdb table keeps only in-frame clones and is missing some. The sample holds hundreds of thousands of clones, around 70% seen once. The sample is drawn from a study of cytotoxic CD8 clonotypes in ibrutinib-treated CLL. General observations from the study: Higher clonality was seen at ibrutinib response and a return toward baseline at progression. Investigators sampled sustained-remission and progressing patients at differing times.

The V call is TRBV25-1, the J call TRBJ2-3, with 9 bases aligning to TRBD2. This TCR was sampled from a human donor with chronic lymphocytic leukemia. The specimen was PBMCs, collected after 12 months of ibrutinib treatment. The CDR3 DNA reads TGTGCCAGCAGTGAGTTTCGAGCGGGGGGCTCCACAGATACGCAGTATTTT. Translated, it gives CASSEFRAGGSTDTQYF. The full variable domain, with the rest looked up from reference TRBV25-1 and TRBJ2-3, is EADIYQTPRYLVIGTGKKITLECSQTMGHDKMYWYQQDPGMELHLIHYSYGVNSTEKGDLSSESTVSRIRTEHFPLTLESARPSHTSQYLCASSEFRAGGSTDTQYFGPGTRLTVL.